A selection of T cell receptor beta chains follows, all from one sample in a study of blood T cell repertoires in COVID-19. Repertoires were generated with immunoSEQ multiplex PCR, while TCRdb's copy carries only in-frame clones and drops some. The sample carries about 15,000 clones, about 77% recorded once. The sequenced sample consisted of peripheral blood. These receptors were collected from a human donor in a cohort sampled during active COVID-19. Both conserved end residues are part of each CDR3. The order of the fields is clone size, V gene, J gene, D gene, CDR3 DNA, CDR3 protein. A D gene is named only where the DNA matches it firmly. Not every row has a clone size; where given, it reads once, few, many or a size class.

clone_size: few; v_call: TRBV11-3; j_call: TRBJ2-5; d_call: NA; cdr3_nt: TGTGCCAGCAGCCCAGTGGCCGGGACTCTGACGGAGACCCAGTACTTC; cdr3_aa: CASSPVAGTLTETQYF
clone_size: once; v_call: TRBV30; j_call: TRBJ2-3; d_call: NA; cdr3_nt: TGTGCCTGGAGTGTCGTTGGGAGTACGCAGTATTTT; cdr3_aa: CAWSVVGSTQYF
clone_size: NA; v_call: TRBV19; j_call: TRBJ2-7; d_call: TRBD1; cdr3_nt: TGTGCCAGTAGCGCCACAGGGGCAGGAGGCGAGCAGTACTTC; cdr3_aa: CASSATGAGGEQYF
clone_size: NA; v_call: TRBV28; j_call: TRBJ2-5; d_call: NA; cdr3_nt: TGTGCCAGCAGTCAACCGAGGGTACGCGTTAAAGAGACCCAGTACTTC; cdr3_aa: CASSQPRVRVKETQYF
clone_size: NA; v_call: TRBV19; j_call: TRBJ2-5; d_call: NA; cdr3_nt: TGTGCCAGTAGTATAGTCGGCAGGCCGAGGGAAGAGACCCAGTACTTC; cdr3_aa: CASSIVGRPREETQYF
clone_size: NA; v_call: TRBV6-5; j_call: TRBJ2-1; d_call: TRBD1; cdr3_nt: TGTGCCAGCAGGAGAGCCGGGACAGTTAGAGATGAGCAGTTCTTC; cdr3_aa: CASRRAGTVRDEQFF
clone_size: few; v_call: TRBV14; j_call: TRBJ2-2; d_call: NA; cdr3_nt: TGTGCCAGCAGCCAAGATCGCACCGGGGAGCTGTTTTTT; cdr3_aa: CASSQDRTGELFF
clone_size: NA; v_call: TRBV19; j_call: TRBJ2-1; d_call: NA; cdr3_nt: TGTGCCAGTAGTCCCCCCCCAGGCAATGAGCAGTTCTTC; cdr3_aa: CASSPPPGNEQFF
clone_size: NA; v_call: TRBV18; j_call: TRBJ1-2; d_call: TRBD1; cdr3_nt: TGTGCCAGCTCACCGCTCGGACAGGGCGTAATCGGCTACACCTTC; cdr3_aa: CASSPLGQGVIGYTF
clone_size: NA; v_call: TRBV5-1; j_call: TRBJ2-3; d_call: TRBD2; cdr3_nt: TGCGCCAGCAGCTTGGGGGGCTCCGGGAGGGGTACGCAGTATTTT; cdr3_aa: CASSLGGSGRGTQYF
clone_size: NA; v_call: TRBV11-3; j_call: TRBJ1-4; d_call: NA; cdr3_nt: TGTGCCAGCAGCTTAGTAGGAGGGGCAGCTAATGAAAAACTGTTTTTT; cdr3_aa: CASSLVGGAANEKLFF
clone_size: NA; v_call: TRBV28; j_call: TRBJ2-7; d_call: NA; cdr3_nt: TGTGCCAGCAGTTTCCTACAGGGCTTTCCCTACGAGCAGTACTTC; cdr3_aa: CASSFLQGFPYEQYF
clone_size: NA; v_call: TRBV27; j_call: TRBJ2-7; d_call: TRBD1; cdr3_nt: TGTGCCAGCAGTTTATCGGGACAGGGGTCCTACGAGCAGTACTTC; cdr3_aa: CASSLSGQGSYEQYF
clone_size: NA; v_call: TRBV21-1; j_call: TRBJ2-3; d_call: NA; cdr3_nt: TGTGCCAGCAGCCCAGGGATCAAGGCAGATACGCAGTATTTT; cdr3_aa: CASSPGIKADTQYF
clone_size: once; v_call: TRBV20-1; j_call: TRBJ1-2; d_call: NA; cdr3_nt: TGCAGTGCTGATGACATGACTGGCTACACCTTC; cdr3_aa: CSADDMTGYTF
clone_size: NA; v_call: TRBV4-1; j_call: TRBJ2-1; d_call: TRBD2; cdr3_nt: TGCGCCAGCAGCCAAGCCGGGACTAGCGATGGGGACAATGAGCAGTTCTTC; cdr3_aa: CASSQAGTSDGDNEQFF
clone_size: medium-sized; v_call: TRBV5-6; j_call: TRBJ1-5; d_call: NA; cdr3_nt: TGTGCCAGCAGTCCGGGTTTCAATCAGCCCCAGCATTTT; cdr3_aa: CASSPGFNQPQHF
clone_size: NA; v_call: TRBV28; j_call: TRBJ2-3; d_call: TRBD2; cdr3_nt: TGTGCCAGCAGTTTAACTAGCGGGGATGCAGATACGCAGTATTTT; cdr3_aa: CASSLTSGDADTQYF
clone_size: NA; v_call: TRBV7-9; j_call: TRBJ1-1; d_call: TRBD1; cdr3_nt: TGTGCCAGCAGCCGGACAGGGAACACTGAAGCTTTCTTT; cdr3_aa: CASSRTGNTEAFF
clone_size: NA; v_call: TRBV6-2/TRBV6-3; j_call: TRBJ2-2; d_call: NA; cdr3_nt: TGTGCCAGCAGTTACGAGGTTCCACTGGGCACCGGGGAGCTGTTTTTT; cdr3_aa: CASSYEVPLGTGELFF
clone_size: NA; v_call: TRBV6-5; j_call: TRBJ1-5; d_call: TRBD1; cdr3_nt: TGTGCCAGCAGTCCCGGGACAGGCAATCAGCCCCAGCATTTT; cdr3_aa: CASSPGTGNQPQHF
clone_size: once; v_call: TRBV27; j_call: TRBJ2-7; d_call: NA; cdr3_nt: TGTGCCAGCAGTTTAGGGCCCGGGCAGGGGAGAGAGCAGTACTTC; cdr3_aa: CASSLGPGQGREQYF
clone_size: NA; v_call: TRBV10-3; j_call: TRBJ1-2; d_call: TRBD1; cdr3_nt: TGTGCCATCAGTGAGTCGATCGGGCGACAGGGATCAGGGCCTAACTATGGCTACACCTTC; cdr3_aa: CAISESIGRQGSGPNYGYTF
clone_size: few; v_call: TRBV18; j_call: TRBJ2-5; d_call: TRBD1; cdr3_nt: TGTGCCAGCTCACCGACAGGGGGTGAAGAGACCCAGTACTTC; cdr3_aa: CASSPTGGEETQYF
clone_size: once; v_call: TRBV6-2/TRBV6-3; j_call: TRBJ2-5; d_call: NA; cdr3_nt: TGTGCCAGCAGTTCTCGGCCGGGAGCAGAAGAGACCCAGTACTTC; cdr3_aa: CASSSRPGAEETQYF
clone_size: NA; v_call: TRBV19; j_call: TRBJ2-1; d_call: TRBD2; cdr3_nt: TGTGCCAGTACCAAGACTAGCGGGGCCTACAATGAGCAGTTCTTC; cdr3_aa: CASTKTSGAYNEQFF
clone_size: NA; v_call: TRBV12-3/TRBV12-4; j_call: TRBJ2-1; d_call: NA; cdr3_nt: TGTGCCAGCAGGGCTGGTTCCTACAATGAGCAGTTCTTC; cdr3_aa: CASRAGSYNEQFF
clone_size: NA; v_call: TRBV2; j_call: TRBJ2-5; d_call: NA; cdr3_nt: TGTGCCAGCAGTCCAAACAGGGTCTTAGGGGAGACCCAGTACTTC; cdr3_aa: CASSPNRVLGETQYF
clone_size: NA; v_call: TRBV7-6; j_call: TRBJ1-2; d_call: NA; cdr3_nt: TGTGCCAGCAGCCCCACGGGGAACTATGGCTACACCTTC; cdr3_aa: CASSPTGNYGYTF
clone_size: once; v_call: TRBV5-4; j_call: TRBJ2-3; d_call: NA; cdr3_nt: TGTGCCAGCAGCTTGCGTTTGGCGGGGTCTGGGGATACGCAGTATTTT; cdr3_aa: CASSLRLAGSGDTQYF
clone_size: NA; v_call: TRBV9; j_call: TRBJ1-6; d_call: NA; cdr3_nt: TGTGCCAGCAGCGAGACAGGCCCGAATTCACCCCTCCACTTT; cdr3_aa: CASSETGPNSPLHF
clone_size: NA; v_call: TRBV7-2; j_call: TRBJ1-3; d_call: NA; cdr3_nt: TGTGCCAGCAGCTTAAGGCAGACAACTGGAAACACCATATATTTT; cdr3_aa: CASSLRQTTGNTIYF
clone_size: NA; v_call: TRBV4-3; j_call: TRBJ2-6; d_call: NA; cdr3_nt: TGCGCCAGCAGCCACCCGGGGGTGTGGGGGGCCAACGTCCTGACTTTC; cdr3_aa: CASSHPGVWGANVLTF
clone_size: NA; v_call: TRBV7-9; j_call: TRBJ2-7; d_call: TRBD2; cdr3_nt: TGTGCCAGCAGCTTAGTTTCACTAGCGGGAGTCCCGAGCTCCTACGAGCAGTACTTC; cdr3_aa: CASSLVSLAGVPSSYEQYF
clone_size: NA; v_call: TRBV5-1; j_call: TRBJ1-2; d_call: TRBD1; cdr3_nt: TGCGCCAGCAGCCAAAACCGGGACAGAGGGGGCTACACCTTC; cdr3_aa: CASSQNRDRGGYTF
clone_size: few; v_call: TRBV27; j_call: TRBJ2-2; d_call: TRBD1; cdr3_nt: TGTGCCAGCAGTACGACAGGGGGCCTATTCACCGGGGAGCTGTTTTTT; cdr3_aa: CASSTTGGLFTGELFF
clone_size: NA; v_call: TRBV11-2; j_call: TRBJ1-3; d_call: TRBD1; cdr3_nt: TGTGCCAGCAGCAGCGGGACAGGGGGGAAGGCTGGAAACACCATATATTTT; cdr3_aa: CASSSGTGGKAGNTIYF
clone_size: NA; v_call: TRBV11-2; j_call: TRBJ1-6; d_call: TRBD1; cdr3_nt: TGTGCCAGCAGCTTAGTGAGGCAGGGGGCGAATAATTCACCCCTCCACTTT; cdr3_aa: CASSLVRQGANNSPLHF
clone_size: NA; v_call: TRBV28; j_call: TRBJ2-1; d_call: TRBD1; cdr3_nt: TGTGCCAGCAATATTGCGACAGGGAAGGAGTTCTTC; cdr3_aa: CASNIATGKEFF
clone_size: NA; v_call: TRBV24-1; j_call: TRBJ2-2; d_call: NA; cdr3_nt: TGTGCCACCAGTGATTTAACAGCCACCGGGGAGCTGTTTTTT; cdr3_aa: CATSDLTATGELFF
clone_size: NA; v_call: TRBV5-6; j_call: TRBJ1-1; d_call: NA; cdr3_nt: TGTGCCAGCAGCTTGGAGAGGGGAGGATTATCGAACACTGAAGCTTTCTTT; cdr3_aa: CASSLERGGLSNTEAFF
clone_size: NA; v_call: TRBV6-5; j_call: TRBJ1-1; d_call: NA; cdr3_nt: TGTGCCAGCAGTTACTCGGGGCCCTTGAGCCCTTTCTTT; cdr3_aa: CASSYSGPLSPFF
clone_size: few; v_call: TRBV6-5; j_call: TRBJ2-2; d_call: NA; cdr3_nt: TGTGCCAGCAGGCCGAAGCCACCCCACACCGGGGAGCTGTTTTTT; cdr3_aa: CASRPKPPHTGELFF
clone_size: NA; v_call: TRBV4-3; j_call: TRBJ2-7; d_call: TRBD2; cdr3_nt: TGCGCCAGCAGCCAAGATCAAGGACTAGTGTACGAGCAGTACTTC; cdr3_aa: CASSQDQGLVYEQYF
clone_size: NA; v_call: TRBV14; j_call: TRBJ1-2; d_call: NA; cdr3_nt: TGTGCCAGCAGCCACTCGTGCTACACCTTC; cdr3_aa: CASSHSCYTF
clone_size: NA; v_call: TRBV5-1; j_call: TRBJ2-1; d_call: TRBD2; cdr3_nt: TGCGCCAGCACCAGCGGGAGGGTTGAGCAGTTCTTC; cdr3_aa: CASTSGRVEQFF
clone_size: NA; v_call: TRBV5-5; j_call: TRBJ2-5; d_call: TRBD2; cdr3_nt: TGTGCCAGCAGTCAACTTAGCGGGCAGGTGGGAGAGACCCAGTACTTC; cdr3_aa: CASSQLSGQVGETQYF
clone_size: NA; v_call: TRBV4-2; j_call: TRBJ2-3; d_call: TRBD2; cdr3_nt: TGTGCCAGCAGCCCCCTAAGACCGGCTAGCGGAGGCTCAGATACGCAGTATTTT; cdr3_aa: CASSPLRPASGGSDTQYF
clone_size: NA; v_call: TRBV4-1; j_call: TRBJ1-5; d_call: NA; cdr3_nt: TGCGCCAGCAGCCAAGTCGGGTATCAGCCCCAGCATTTT; cdr3_aa: CASSQVGYQPQHF
clone_size: NA; v_call: TRBV29-1; j_call: TRBJ2-7; d_call: NA; cdr3_nt: TGCAGCGTTGGGCAGTCCTACGAGCAGTACTTC; cdr3_aa: CSVGQSYEQYF
clone_size: NA; v_call: TRBV7-8; j_call: TRBJ1-3; d_call: NA; cdr3_nt: TGTGCCAGCAGCGCCCGACAGGTTTACTCTGGAAACACCATATATTTT; cdr3_aa: CASSARQVYSGNTIYF
clone_size: NA; v_call: TRBV12-3/TRBV12-4; j_call: TRBJ1-2; d_call: NA; cdr3_nt: TGTGCCAGCAGTTTAGGGCAGGGGTATGGCTACACCTTC; cdr3_aa: CASSLGQGYGYTF
clone_size: NA; v_call: TRBV28; j_call: TRBJ2-2; d_call: TRBD1; cdr3_nt: TGTGCCAGCAGTTTCTCGGGACAGCACACCGGGGAGCTGTTTTTT; cdr3_aa: CASSFSGQHTGELFF
clone_size: few; v_call: TRBV19; j_call: TRBJ2-6; d_call: NA; cdr3_nt: TGTGCCAGTAGTATTTGGAGCTCTGGGGCCAACGTCCTGACTTTC; cdr3_aa: CASSIWSSGANVLTF
clone_size: NA; v_call: TRBV7-6; j_call: TRBJ1-1; d_call: NA; cdr3_nt: TGTGCCAGCAGCTTAGAGCCTTACACTGAAGCTTTCTTT; cdr3_aa: CASSLEPYTEAFF
clone_size: NA; v_call: TRBV14; j_call: TRBJ2-1; d_call: TRBD2; cdr3_nt: TGTGCCAGCAGCCAAGTCAGCGGGAGGGTTGGCGAGCAGTTCTTC; cdr3_aa: CASSQVSGRVGEQFF
clone_size: NA; v_call: TRBV7-2; j_call: TRBJ1-5; d_call: TRBD1; cdr3_nt: TGTGCCAGCAGCTTATTTGGGACAGGGAACGATCAGCCCCAGCATTTT; cdr3_aa: CASSLFGTGNDQPQHF